The source of this T cell receptor (beta chain) is a study of blood T cell repertoires in COVID-19. For the study at large: Whether acute or convalescent, the COVID-19 samples came from the United States, Italy and Spain. The analysed material was cDNA or gDNA that came from T cells, B-cell-depleted T cells, or PBMCs.

Cohort allocation depended upon clinical history that participants reported. In the source study's methods: The authors estimated nucleated cell counts from reference gene primer amplification. The table came from immunoSEQ multiplex PCR; TCRdb's copy has only in-frame clones and leaves some out. V and J calls and clone size are given by that table; D and trimming were obtained from the DNA. The data contain 160,000 or so clones, around four fifths of them seen just once; the ten biggest clones take up about 8.6%. Sequenced material: PBMCs or T cells enriched from blood (not recorded which). The source of this sequence is a woman aged 45-65 years who had recovered from COVID-19.

This chain's CDR3 is CASSSGTTYEQYF. The CDR3 DNA reads as TGTGCCAGCTCATCCGGGACTACCTACGAGCAGTACTTC. The chain links TRBV18 to TRBJ2-7; the match to TRBD2 covers 7 bases. The V and J ends lost 5 bases and 2 bases, in that order; junction bases with no gene match: 3. The germline CDR1 and CDR2 sequences are KGHSH and LQKENI. The CDR3 is made up of 13 amino acids.